The rows below give T cell receptor beta chains drawn from one sample of a study of T cell responses to AZD1222 COVID-19 vaccine. This table comes from immunoSEQ multiplex PCR, and its TCRdb copy is limited to in-frame clones, with some not included. The sample lists around 100,000 clones, approximately 88% seen once, with around 9% in the top ten. The sample in question was peripheral blood, obtained on day 0 of AZD1222 vaccination. Receptor source: an adult in good health. CDR3s include the opening cysteine and the closing phenylalanine or tryptophan. A D gene is named only where the DNA matches it firmly. Part of the rows lack a size; the others show once, few, many or a class for expanded clones.

clone_size,j_call,v_call,d_call,cdr3_nt,cdr3_aa
-,TRBJ2-5,TRBV7-3,TRBD2,TGTGCCAGCAGCGGCGGGGGGGCCGGTGAGACCCAGTACTTC,CASSGGGAGETQYF
-,TRBJ2-1,TRBV20-1,-,TGCAGTGCTAGAGTCAGAAATGAGCAGTTCTTC,CSARVRNEQFF
-,TRBJ2-3,TRBV4-1,TRBD2,TGCGCCAGCGCCCCGGCGGCGGGAGAACGAGATACGCAGTATTTT,CASAPAAGERDTQYF
-,TRBJ1-1,TRBV7-2,-,TGTGCCAGCAGCTTAAACAATGCGAACACTGAAGCTTTCTTT,CASSLNNANTEAFF
-,TRBJ2-2,TRBV6-1,-,TGTGCCAGCAGTGAAGGGATTGCGGGACCCACCGGGGAGCTGTTTTTT,CASSEGIAGPTGELFF
-,TRBJ1-2,TRBV7-9,TRBD1,TGTGCCAGCAGCCGACAGGGCGACTATGGCTACACCTTC,CASSRQGDYGYTF
-,TRBJ1-3,TRBV27,-,TGTGCCAGCAGTTTATCTAGGGGTAGGGTTAGACGCTCTGGAAACACCATATATTTT,CASSLSRGRVRRSGNTIYF
-,TRBJ1-5,TRBV4-3,-,TGCGCCAGCAGCCAAGAATCGATCGGTTCTACTAGCAATCAGCCCCAGCATTTT,CASSQESIGSTSNQPQHF
-,TRBJ1-3,TRBV15,-,TGTGCCACCAGCAGGGGGGACTCTGGAAACACCATATATTTT,CATSRGDSGNTIYF
-,TRBJ2-1,TRBV27,-,TGTGCCAGCAGTTACCCCGGGCGAATTTACAATGAGCAGTTCTTC,CASSYPGRIYNEQFF
-,TRBJ2-7,TRBV6-4,-,TGTGCCAGCAGTGACCAATATCGGGACTCCTACGAGCAGTACTTC,CASSDQYRDSYEQYF
-,TRBJ1-1,TRBV19,-,TGTGCCAGTAAAGCCGCCCGACACAGTGAAGCTTTCTTT,CASKAARHSEAFF
-,TRBJ1-5,TRBV7-9,-,TGTGCCAGCAGCTTAAGTTCCGGGCCCCAGCATTTT,CASSLSSGPQHF
few,TRBJ2-3,TRBV4-3,TRBD2,TGCGCCAGCAGCCTCCAAACTAGCGGTGATGGCACAGATACGCAGTATTTT,CASSLQTSGDGTDTQYF
-,TRBJ1-2,TRBV4-2,TRBD1,TGTGCCAGCAGCCAATCAGTCACAGGGGCATTTATCTATGGCTACACCTTC,CASSQSVTGAFIYGYTF
-,TRBJ2-1,TRBV20-1,-,TGCAGTGCCCCACAGGTAAATGAGCAGTTCTTC,CSAPQVNEQFF